The T cell receptor (beta chain) under discussion was sequenced for a study of T cell responses to AZD1222 COVID-19 vaccine. The study, taken as a whole, reports: Repertoires were obtained only post-peak T cell response. Of the AZD1222 recipients, only 5 to 7 were seropositive at baseline.

Trimming removed 5 bases from V and 7 bases from J; junction bases left unmatched: 6. The CDR3 is 15 residues long. The germline CDR1 and CDR2 sequences are SGHVS and FNYEAQ. Comment on this clone: Its antigen is undetermined.

Using immunoSEQ multiplex PCR, the repertoire was profiled, and TCRdb retains in-frame clones only, with some absent. Among 100,000 to 120,000 clones listed, about 85% were seen once. This rearrangement joins TRBV7-6 to TRBJ1-6, with 9 bases identical to TRBD1. The specimen comprised peripheral blood, sampled on day 0 of AZD1222 vaccination. The TCR was taken from an adult in good health. As DNA, the CDR3 is TGTGCCAGCAGCCCCGGGACAGGGATCAATTCACCCCTCCACTTT. This sequence encodes CASSPGTGINSPLHF.